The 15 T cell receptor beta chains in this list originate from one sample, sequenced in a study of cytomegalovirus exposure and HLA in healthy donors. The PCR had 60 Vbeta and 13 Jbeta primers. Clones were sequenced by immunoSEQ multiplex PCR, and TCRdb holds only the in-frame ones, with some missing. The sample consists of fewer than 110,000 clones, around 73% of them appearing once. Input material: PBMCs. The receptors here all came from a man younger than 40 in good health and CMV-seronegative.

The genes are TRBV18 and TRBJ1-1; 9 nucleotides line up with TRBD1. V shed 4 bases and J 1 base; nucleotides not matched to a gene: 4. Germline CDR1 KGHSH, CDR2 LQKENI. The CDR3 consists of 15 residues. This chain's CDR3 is CASSQTGGGNTEAFF. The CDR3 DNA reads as TGTGCCAGCTCACAAACAGGGGGCGGGAACACTGAAGCTTTCTTT.

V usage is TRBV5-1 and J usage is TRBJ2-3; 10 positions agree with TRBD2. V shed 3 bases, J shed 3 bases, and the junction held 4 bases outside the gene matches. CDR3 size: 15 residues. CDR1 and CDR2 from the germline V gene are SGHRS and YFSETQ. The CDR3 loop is CASSWQAGGTDTQYF. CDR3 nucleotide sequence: TGCGCCAGCAGCTGGCAAGCGGGAGGGACAGATACGCAGTATTTT.

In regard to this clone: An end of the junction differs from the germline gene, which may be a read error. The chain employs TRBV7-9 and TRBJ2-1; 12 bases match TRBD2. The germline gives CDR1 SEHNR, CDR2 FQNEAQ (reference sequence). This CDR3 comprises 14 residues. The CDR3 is CSSSSGLAGNEQFF. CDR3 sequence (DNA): TGTTCCAGCAGTAGCGGACTAGCGGGAAATGAGCAGTTCTTC.

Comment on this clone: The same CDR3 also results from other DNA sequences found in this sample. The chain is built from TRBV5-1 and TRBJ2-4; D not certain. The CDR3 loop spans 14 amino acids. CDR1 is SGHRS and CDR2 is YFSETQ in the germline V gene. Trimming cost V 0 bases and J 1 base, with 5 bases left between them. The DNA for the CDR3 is TGCGCCAGCAGCTTGGGAGAGGCCAAAAACATTCAGTACTTC. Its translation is CASSLGEAKNIQYF.

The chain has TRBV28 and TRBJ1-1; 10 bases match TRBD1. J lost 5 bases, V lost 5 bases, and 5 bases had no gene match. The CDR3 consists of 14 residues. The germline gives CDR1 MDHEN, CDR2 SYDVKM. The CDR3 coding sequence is TGTGCCAGCAGTCTCCCGGGACAGGGGACTGAAGCTTTCTTT. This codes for CASSLPGQGTEAFF. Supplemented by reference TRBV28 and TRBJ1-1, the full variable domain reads DVKVTQSSRYLVKRTGEKVFLECVQDMDHENMFWYRQDPGLGLRLIYFSYDVKMKEKGDIPEGYSVSREKKERFSLILESASTNQTSMYLCASSLPGQGTEAFFGQGTRLTVV.

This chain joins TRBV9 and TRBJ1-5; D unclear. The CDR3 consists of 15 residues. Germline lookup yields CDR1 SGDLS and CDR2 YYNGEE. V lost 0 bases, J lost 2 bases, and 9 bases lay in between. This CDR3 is CASSVDVSGNQPQHF. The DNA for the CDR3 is TGTGCCAGCAGCGTAGACGTAAGCGGCAATCAGCCCCAGCATTTT.

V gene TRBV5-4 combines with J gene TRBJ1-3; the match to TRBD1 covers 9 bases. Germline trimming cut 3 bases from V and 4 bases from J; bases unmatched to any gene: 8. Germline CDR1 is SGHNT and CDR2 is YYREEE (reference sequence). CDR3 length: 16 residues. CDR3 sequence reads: CASSYDGTGPGNTIYF. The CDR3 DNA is TGTGCCAGCAGCTACGACGGGACAGGGCCCGGAAACACCATATATTTT.

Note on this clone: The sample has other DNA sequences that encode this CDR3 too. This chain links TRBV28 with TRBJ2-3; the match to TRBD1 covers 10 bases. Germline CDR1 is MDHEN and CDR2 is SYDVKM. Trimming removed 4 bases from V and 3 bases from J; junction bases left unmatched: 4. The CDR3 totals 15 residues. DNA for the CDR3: TGTGCCAGCAGTTCTCCGGGACAGGGGACAGATACGCAGTATTTT. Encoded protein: CASSSPGQGTDTQYF.

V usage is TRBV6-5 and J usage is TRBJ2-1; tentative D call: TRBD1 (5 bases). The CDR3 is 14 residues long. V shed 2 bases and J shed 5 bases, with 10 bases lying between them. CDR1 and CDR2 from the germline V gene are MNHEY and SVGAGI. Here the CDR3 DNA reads TGTGCCAGCAGTTACGGGCAGGGCAACAATGAGCAGTTCTTC. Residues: CASSYGQGNNEQFF.

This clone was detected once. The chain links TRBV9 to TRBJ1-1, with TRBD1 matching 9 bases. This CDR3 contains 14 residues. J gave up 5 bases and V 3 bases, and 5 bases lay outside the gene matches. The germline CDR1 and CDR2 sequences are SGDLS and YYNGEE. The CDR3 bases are TGTGCCAGCAGCGCCAGGACAGGGGAGACTGAAGCTTTCTTT. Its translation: CASSARTGETEAFF.

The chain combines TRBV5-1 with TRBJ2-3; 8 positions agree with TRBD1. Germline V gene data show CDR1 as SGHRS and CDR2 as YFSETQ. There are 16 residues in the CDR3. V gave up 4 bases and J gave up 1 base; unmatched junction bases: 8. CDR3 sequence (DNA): TGCGCCAGCAGCCTCGGGACAGGAGGCCGCACAGATACGCAGTATTTT. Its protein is CASSLGTGGRTDTQYF. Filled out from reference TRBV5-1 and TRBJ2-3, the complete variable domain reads KAGVTQTPRYLIKTRGQQVTLSCSPISGHRSVSWYQQTPGQGLQFLFEYFSETQRNKGNFPGRFSGRQFSNSRSEMNVSTLELGDSALYLCASSLGTGGRTDTQYFGPGTRLTVL.

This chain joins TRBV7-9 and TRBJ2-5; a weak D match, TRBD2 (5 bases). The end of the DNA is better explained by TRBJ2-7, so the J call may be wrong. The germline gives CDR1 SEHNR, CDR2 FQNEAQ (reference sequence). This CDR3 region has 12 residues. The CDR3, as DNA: TGTGCCAGCAGCACGGGGTACTACGAGCAGTACTTC. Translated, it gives CASSTGYYEQYF.

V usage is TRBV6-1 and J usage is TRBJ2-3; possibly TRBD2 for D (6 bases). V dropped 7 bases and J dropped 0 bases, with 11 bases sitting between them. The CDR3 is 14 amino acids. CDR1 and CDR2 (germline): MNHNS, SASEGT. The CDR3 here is CASTEGTSTDTQYF. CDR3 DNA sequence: TGTGCCAGCACGGAGGGCACTAGCACAGATACGCAGTATTTT.

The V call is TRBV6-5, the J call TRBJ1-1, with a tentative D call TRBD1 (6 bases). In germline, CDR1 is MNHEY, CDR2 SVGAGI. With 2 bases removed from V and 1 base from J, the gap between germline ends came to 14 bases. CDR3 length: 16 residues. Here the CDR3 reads CASSYQSVTGNTEAFF. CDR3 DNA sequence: TGTGCCAGCAGTTACCAATCTGTGACAGGGAACACTGAAGCTTTCTTT.

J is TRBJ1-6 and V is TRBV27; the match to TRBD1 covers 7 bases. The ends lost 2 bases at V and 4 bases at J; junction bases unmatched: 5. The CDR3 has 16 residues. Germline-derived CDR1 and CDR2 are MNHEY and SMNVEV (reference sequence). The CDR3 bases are TGTGCCAGCAGTTTAAAGCAGGGGGGTTATAATTCACCCCTCCACTTT. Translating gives CASSLKQGGYNSPLHF.